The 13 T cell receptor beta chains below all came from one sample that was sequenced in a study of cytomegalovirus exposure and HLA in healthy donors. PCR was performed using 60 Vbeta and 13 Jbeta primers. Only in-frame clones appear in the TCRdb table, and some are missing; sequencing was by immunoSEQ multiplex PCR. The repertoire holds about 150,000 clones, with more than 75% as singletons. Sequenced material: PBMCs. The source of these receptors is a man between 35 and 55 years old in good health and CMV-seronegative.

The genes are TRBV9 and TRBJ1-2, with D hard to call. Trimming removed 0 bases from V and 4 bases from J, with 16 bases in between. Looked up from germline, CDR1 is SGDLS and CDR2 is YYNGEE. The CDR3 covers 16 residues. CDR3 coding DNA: TGTGCCAGCAGCGTAGATTGGGCGGGTAGGAGCTATGGCTACACCTTC. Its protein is CASSVDWAGRSYGYTF. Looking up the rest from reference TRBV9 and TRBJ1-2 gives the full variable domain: DSGVTQTPKHLITATGQRVTLRCSPRSGDLSVYWYQQSLDQGLQFLIQYYNGEERAKGNILERFSAQQFPDLHSELNLSSLELGDSALYFCASSVDWAGRSYGYTFGSGTRLTVV.

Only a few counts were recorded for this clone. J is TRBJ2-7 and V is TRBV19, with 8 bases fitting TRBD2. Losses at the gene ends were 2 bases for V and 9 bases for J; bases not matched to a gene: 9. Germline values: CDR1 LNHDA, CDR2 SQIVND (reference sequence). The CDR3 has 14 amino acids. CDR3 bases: TGTGCCAGTAGTATAAGTGAGCGGGGGACGGGGCAGTACTTC. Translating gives CASSISERGTGQYF.

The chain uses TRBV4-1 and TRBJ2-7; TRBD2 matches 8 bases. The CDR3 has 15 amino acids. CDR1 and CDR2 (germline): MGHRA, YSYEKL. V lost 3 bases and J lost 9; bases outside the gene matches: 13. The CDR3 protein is CASSHVSGTGSGQYF. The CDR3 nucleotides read TGCGCCAGCAGCCACGTTAGCGGGACCGGATCGGGGCAGTACTTC.

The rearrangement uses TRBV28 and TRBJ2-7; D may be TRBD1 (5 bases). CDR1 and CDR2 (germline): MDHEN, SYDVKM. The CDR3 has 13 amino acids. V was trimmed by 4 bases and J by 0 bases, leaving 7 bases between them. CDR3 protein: CASSSGNSYEQYF. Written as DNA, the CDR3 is TGTGCCAGCAGTTCAGGGAACTCCTACGAGCAGTACTTC.

CDR3 region: CASSPTTGVAQPQHF. CDR3 bases: TGTGCCAGCAGTCCGACGACAGGGGTTGCTCAGCCCCAGCATTTT. This chain connects TRBV6-5 to TRBJ1-5, with 8 bases lining up with TRBD1. Germline V gene sequence: CDR1 MNHEY, CDR2 SVGAGI. The CDR3 is 15 residues long. V gave up 5 bases and J gave up 6 bases; unmatched junction bases: 9.

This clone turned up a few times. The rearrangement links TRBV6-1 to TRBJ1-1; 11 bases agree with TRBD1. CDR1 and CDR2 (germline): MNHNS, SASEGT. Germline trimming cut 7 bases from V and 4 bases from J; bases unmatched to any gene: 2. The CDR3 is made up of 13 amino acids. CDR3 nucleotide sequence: TGTGCCAGCAAGGACAGGGGGCTCACTGAAGCTTTCTTT. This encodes CASKDRGLTEAFF.

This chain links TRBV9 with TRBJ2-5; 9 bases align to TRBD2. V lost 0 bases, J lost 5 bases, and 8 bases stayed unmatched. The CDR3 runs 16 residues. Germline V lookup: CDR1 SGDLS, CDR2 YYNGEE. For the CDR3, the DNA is TGTGCCAGCAGCGTAGAGGGCGGGGGGGCCGTGGAGACCCAGTACTTC. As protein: CASSVEGGGAVETQYF.

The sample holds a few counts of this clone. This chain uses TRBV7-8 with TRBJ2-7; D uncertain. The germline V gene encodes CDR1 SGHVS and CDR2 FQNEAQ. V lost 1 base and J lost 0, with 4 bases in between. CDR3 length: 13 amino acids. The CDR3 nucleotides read TGTGCCAGCAGCTTAGGTTACTCCTACGAGCAGTACTTC. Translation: CASSLGYSYEQYF.

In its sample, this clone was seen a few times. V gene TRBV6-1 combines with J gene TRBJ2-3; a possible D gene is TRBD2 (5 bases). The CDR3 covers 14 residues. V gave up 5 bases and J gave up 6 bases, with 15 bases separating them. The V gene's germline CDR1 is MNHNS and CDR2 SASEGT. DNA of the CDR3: TGTGCCAGCAGTCCTCGGATCGGCGGGGATACGCAGTATTTT. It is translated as CASSPRIGGDTQYF.

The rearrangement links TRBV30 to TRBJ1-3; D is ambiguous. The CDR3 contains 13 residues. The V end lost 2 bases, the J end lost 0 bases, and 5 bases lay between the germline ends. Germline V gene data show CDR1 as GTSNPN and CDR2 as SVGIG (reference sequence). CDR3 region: CAWSRFSGNTIYF. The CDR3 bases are TGTGCCTGGAGTCGGTTCTCTGGAAACACCATATATTTT.

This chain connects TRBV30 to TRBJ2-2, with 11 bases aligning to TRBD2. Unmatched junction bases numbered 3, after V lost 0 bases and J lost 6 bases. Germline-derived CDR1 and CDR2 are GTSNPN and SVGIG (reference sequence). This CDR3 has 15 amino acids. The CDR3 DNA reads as TGTGCCTGGAGTGTGGGTAGCGGGGGGGCCGGGGAGCTGTTTTTT. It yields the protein CAWSVGSGGAGELFF.

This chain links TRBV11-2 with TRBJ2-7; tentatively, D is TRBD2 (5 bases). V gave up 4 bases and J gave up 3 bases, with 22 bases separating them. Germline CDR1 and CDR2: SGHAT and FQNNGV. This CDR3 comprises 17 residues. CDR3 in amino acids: CASSWELEIPRLYEQYF. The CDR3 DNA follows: TGTGCCAGCAGCTGGGAGCTAGAAATCCCTCGACTCTACGAGCAGTACTTC.

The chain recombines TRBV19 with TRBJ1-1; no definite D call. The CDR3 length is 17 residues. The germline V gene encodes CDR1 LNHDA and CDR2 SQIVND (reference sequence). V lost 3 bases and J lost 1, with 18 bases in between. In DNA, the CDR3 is TGTGCCAGTAGTATTATGGGAGAGGGTTGGAGGAACACTGAAGCTTTCTTT. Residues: CASSIMGEGWRNTEAFF.